The subject of this entry is one T cell receptor (beta chain). Its antigen is undetermined. The sample is drawn from a study of OX40 agonist ivuxolimab in advanced cancers. Study outcomes and limitations: In general, CD8+ T cells held more expanded clones than CD4+ did, on average. Relatively little clonal expansion, among the lowest observed, appeared in partial responders at 0.1-3.0 mg/kg.

Profiling relied on immunoSEQ multiplex PCR, and the TCRdb table lists in-frame clones only, not all of them. This sample has some 74,000 clones, with about four fifths found just once. The sample consisted of CD4+ or CD8+ T cells sorted from blood, taken in a trial of the OX40 agonist ivuxolimab. This TCR derives from an adult with an advanced solid tumor such as melanoma, head and neck, liver or kidney cancer.

CDR3 bases: TGTGCCAGCAGTGGGGGTGACTTAACTGGCTGGGGCTATGGCTACACCTTC. Protein sequence: CASSGGDLTGWGYGYTF. The J gene is TRBJ1-2, the V gene TRBV28; D is perhaps TRBD1 (5 bases). The CDR3 runs to 17 residues. Deletions cut 5 bases from V and 4 bases from J, with 23 bases between. Germline CDR1 is MDHEN and CDR2 is SYDVKM.